Listed below are T cell receptor beta chains from one sample, sequenced in a study of blood T cell repertoires in COVID-19. Only in-frame clones appear in the TCRdb table, and some are missing; sequencing was by immunoSEQ multiplex PCR. The sample consists of 90,000 to 100,000 clones, roughly 82% of them appearing once. The sequencing sample was made of peripheral blood. The receptors shown here come from an elderly man with acute or convalescent COVID-19. The CDR3 runs from the conserved cysteine through the conserved F or W. The D gene is left open where the match is weak. Clone size is given for some rows only: seen once, a few or many times, or a class if the clone is expanded.

>TRBV19|TRBJ1-2|-|-
CASSPYREDFYGYTF
TGTGCCAGTAGTCCGTACCGGGAGGATTTCTATGGCTACACCTTC
>TRBV7-8|TRBJ1-5|TRBD1|-
CASSLGGTGTISNQPQHF
TGTGCCAGCAGCTTAGGAGGGACAGGGACGATTAGCAATCAGCCCCAGCATTTT
>TRBV5-5|TRBJ2-7|TRBD2|-
CASSSAGGGAYEQYF
TGTGCCAGCAGCTCCGCGGGAGGGGGGGCCTACGAGCAGTACTTC
>TRBV6-5|TRBJ1-1|-|-
CASTDRHTEAFF
TGTGCCAGCACCGACAGGCACACTGAAGCTTTCTTT
>TRBV30|TRBJ1-6|-|-
CACGRGPAATSNSPLHF
TGTGCCTGCGGGAGGGGTCCCGCAGCCACCTCGAATTCACCCCTCCACTTT
>TRBV2|TRBJ1-4|-|-
CASSVSRTNEKLFF
TGTGCCAGCAGTGTTTCTCGGACTAATGAAAAACTGTTTTTT
>TRBV21-1|TRBJ1-5|-|-
CASSPGPRGVYSNQPQHF
TGTGCCAGCAGCCCCGGTCCCAGGGGGGTATATAGCAATCAGCCCCAGCATTTT
>TRBV6-2/TRBV6-3|TRBJ2-3|-|-
CASSYIRLAVDTQYF
TGTGCCAGCAGTTACATCCGGCTAGCCGTCGATACGCAGTATTTT
>TRBV19|TRBJ1-6|-|-
CASSMTRSDSPLHF
TGTGCCAGTAGTATGACACGGTCGGATTCACCCCTCCACTTT
>TRBV12-3/TRBV12-4|TRBJ1-1|-|-
CASSLTFQSEAFF
TGTGCCAGCAGTTTAACGTTCCAGTCTGAAGCTTTCTTT
>TRBV7-2|TRBJ2-1|TRBD2|once
CASSSPLLAGNSYNEQFF
TGTGCCAGCAGCTCCCCCCTGTTAGCGGGGAACTCCTACAATGAGCAGTTCTTC
>TRBV6-5|TRBJ1-1|-|-
CASDQVRGNTEAFF
TGTGCCAGCGATCAAGTCAGGGGGAACACTGAAGCTTTCTTT
>TRBV30|TRBJ2-1|TRBD1|many
CAWSPGTGSNNEQFF
TGTGCCTGGAGTCCCGGGACAGGTAGTAACAATGAGCAGTTCTTC
>TRBV6-5|TRBJ2-3|-|-
CASRGDGRSTDTQYF
TGTGCCAGCAGAGGAGACGGTCGTAGCACAGATACGCAGTATTTT
>TRBV7-4|TRBJ2-2|-|-
CANSFELKGRLADYRGAVF
TGTGCCAACAGCTTCGAGCTGAAAGGGAGGCTGGCGGATTACCGGGGAGCTGTTTTT
>TRBV7-2|TRBJ1-6|-|-
CASSLRPTGGGSSPLHF
TGTGCCAGCAGCTTAAGGCCGACAGGTGGGGGCAGTTCACCCCTCCACTTT
>TRBV18|TRBJ2-1|TRBD2|-
CASSAGLAGGNEQFF
TGTGCCAGCTCAGCTGGACTAGCGGGAGGCAATGAGCAGTTCTTC
>TRBV11-2|TRBJ2-2|-|-
CASSRRLTGELFF
TGTGCCAGCAGCCGGAGACTAACCGGGGAGCTGTTTTTT
>TRBV6-2/TRBV6-3|TRBJ1-3|-|-
CASSPGITGNTIYF
TGTGCCAGCAGTCCGGGGATAACCGGAAACACCATATATTTT
>TRBV7-8|TRBJ1-6|-|few
CASSLAQGTSPLHF
TGTGCCAGCAGCTTAGCGCAGGGCACTTCACCCCTCCACTTT
>TRBV7-8|TRBJ2-3|TRBD1|-
CASSLDRTQYF
TGTGCCAGCAGCTTGGACAGGACGCAGTATTTT
>TRBV6-2/TRBV6-3|TRBJ2-4|-|once
CASSLDRRTKNIQYF
TGTGCCAGCAGTTTAGACAGAAGAACCAAAAACATTCAGTACTTC
>TRBV27|TRBJ2-7|TRBD2|-
CASSLYPVASGSFYEQYF
TGTGCCAGCAGTTTATACCCCGTAGCTAGCGGGAGTTTCTACGAGCAGTACTTC
>TRBV7-9|TRBJ1-3|-|-
CASSSGGTGNTIYF
TGTGCCAGCAGCTCGGGGGGTACTGGAAACACCATATATTTT
>TRBV7-2|TRBJ1-2|-|-
CASSLTGRPSYSNYGYTF
TGTGCCAGCAGCTTAACCGGGAGACCGAGTTACTCTAACTATGGCTACACCTTC
>TRBV10-2|TRBJ2-2|TRBD1|once
CASSEWTGGTGELFF
TGCGCCAGCAGTGAATGGACAGGGGGCACCGGGGAGCTGTTTTTT
>TRBV5-1|TRBJ2-7|-|-
CASSLGAYEQYF
TGCGCCAGCAGCTTGGGAGCCTACGAGCAGTACTTC
>TRBV7-8|TRBJ1-4|TRBD1|-
CASSSRTGAVGEKLFF
TGTGCCAGCAGCTCCCGGACAGGGGCCGTAGGGGAAAAACTGTTTTTT
>TRBV28|TRBJ2-7|-|few
CASGRQHSYEQYF
TGTGCCAGCGGGAGACAACACTCCTACGAGCAGTACTTC